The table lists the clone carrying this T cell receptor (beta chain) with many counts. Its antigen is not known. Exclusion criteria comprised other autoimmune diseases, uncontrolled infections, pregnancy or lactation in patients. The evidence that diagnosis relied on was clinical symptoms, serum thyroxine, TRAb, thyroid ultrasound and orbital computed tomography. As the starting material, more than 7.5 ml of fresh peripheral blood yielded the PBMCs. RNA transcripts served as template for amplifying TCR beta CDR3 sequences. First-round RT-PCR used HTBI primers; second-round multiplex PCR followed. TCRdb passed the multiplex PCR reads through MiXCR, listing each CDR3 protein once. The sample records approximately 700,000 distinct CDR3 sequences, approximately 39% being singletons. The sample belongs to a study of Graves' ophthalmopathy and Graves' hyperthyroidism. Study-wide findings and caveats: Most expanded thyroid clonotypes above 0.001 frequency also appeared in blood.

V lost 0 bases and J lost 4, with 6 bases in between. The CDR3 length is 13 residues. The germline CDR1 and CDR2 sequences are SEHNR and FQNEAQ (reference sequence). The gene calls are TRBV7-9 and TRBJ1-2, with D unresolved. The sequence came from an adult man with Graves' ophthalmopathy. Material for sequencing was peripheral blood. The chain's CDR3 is CASSLAGPYGYTF. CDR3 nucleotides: TGTGCCAGCAGCTTAGCTGGCCCCTATGGCTACACCTTC.